Listed below are T cell receptor beta chains from one sample, sequenced in a study of cytomegalovirus exposure and HLA in healthy donors. Libraries were prepared by immunoSEQ multiplex PCR; TCRdb keeps only in-frame clonotypes and omits some of them. Here the sample spans about 160,000 clones, 80% to 85% being singletons. Sequencing was done on a sample of PBMCs. The source of these receptors is a male donor in good health and CMV-seropositive. Both conserved end residues are part of each CDR3. The D gene is left open where the match is weak. A clone size is listed for some rows: how often the clone was seen (once, few, many), or a class if it is expanded.

CDR3 protein | CDR3 DNA | clone size | V gene | D gene | J gene
CASSITAGGYEQYF | TGTGCCAGTAGTATTACAGCAGGGGGCTACGAGCAGTACTTC | . | TRBV19 | TRBD1 | TRBJ2-7
CASSPGQGDGYTF | TGTGCCAGCTCACCGGGACAGGGTGATGGCTACACCTTC | . | TRBV18 | TRBD1 | TRBJ1-2
CASSQDSQGSYNEQFF | TGCGCCAGCAGCCAAGATTCGCAGGGGTCCTACAATGAGCAGTTCTTC | medium-sized | TRBV4-3 | . | TRBJ2-1
CASSLPRDRGSGANGLTF | TGTGCCAGCAGCTTACCCCGGGACAGGGGCTCTGGGGCCAACGGCCTGACTTTC | . | TRBV7-2 | TRBD1 | TRBJ2-6
CASCMTSGYEQYF | TGTGCCAGCTGTATGACTAGCGGCTACGAGCAGTACTTC | . | TRBV27 | TRBD2 | TRBJ2-7
CASSQDSPGGSYTF | TGCGCCAGCAGCCAAGATAGTCCAGGGGGGTCCTACACCTTC | . | TRBV4-1 | TRBD1 | TRBJ1-2
CASNPRVLASGANVLTF | TGTGCCAGCAACCCAAGGGTCCTAGCTTCTGGGGCCAACGTCCTGACTTTC | few | TRBV11-2 | . | TRBJ2-6
CASSISASSYEQYF | TGTGCCAGCAGCATTAGCGCGAGCTCCTACGAGCAGTACTTC | . | TRBV11-2 | . | TRBJ2-7
CASSLWRDREQYF | TGTGCCAGCAGTTTATGGAGGGACAGGGAGCAGTACTTC | once | TRBV28 | TRBD1 | TRBJ2-7
CSVRSETQYF | TGCAGCGTCCGGTCGGAGACCCAGTACTTC | . | TRBV29-1 | . | TRBJ2-5
CASSNYNEKLFF | TGTGCCAGCAGTAACTATAATGAAAAACTGTTTTTT | . | TRBV7-8 | . | TRBJ1-4
CASSLMGGDYGYTF | TGTGCCAGCAGCCTAATGGGGGGGGACTATGGCTACACCTTC | . | TRBV5-4 | . | TRBJ1-2
CASSPPSGKNYEQYF | TGTGCCAGCTCACCACCTTCCGGGAAAAACTACGAGCAGTACTTC | . | TRBV18 | . | TRBJ2-7
CASSSFVTGGGGPLHF | TGTGCCAGCAGCTCCTTCGTAACAGGGGGCGGAGGGCCCCTCCACTTT | . | TRBV7-2 | TRBD1 | TRBJ1-6
CASSFQGSMGGEKLFF | TGTGCCAGCAGTTTCCAAGGGTCCATGGGGGGTGAAAAACTGTTTTTT | . | TRBV27 | . | TRBJ1-4
CASSLGQTNQPQHF | TGTGCCAGCAGCTTAGGACAGACTAATCAGCCCCAGCATTTT | . | TRBV5-5 | . | TRBJ1-5
CASSSSDRGGTEAFF | TGTGCCAGCAGCTCCTCGGACAGGGGGGGTACTGAAGCTTTCTTT | . | TRBV11-2 | TRBD1 | TRBJ1-1
CASSLRQGSNYGYTF | TGTGCCAGCAGCCTAAGACAGGGGTCTAACTATGGCTACACCTTC | . | TRBV7-6 | TRBD1 | TRBJ1-2
CASSTGGTGNEKLFF | TGTGCCAGTAGCACGGGCGGGACAGGGAATGAAAAACTGTTTTTT | . | TRBV19 | TRBD1 | TRBJ1-4
CASSMTGFYGYTF | TGTGCCAGCAGCATGACAGGGTTTTATGGCTACACCTTC | . | TRBV7-2 | TRBD1 | TRBJ1-2
CASSPAQARELFF | TGTGCCAGCAGTCCCGCCCAGGCCCGGGAGCTGTTTTTT | . | TRBV28 | . | TRBJ2-2
CASSDGLGVSDQPQHF | TGTGCCAGCAGTGACGGTTTAGGGGTTAGTGATCAGCCCCAGCATTTT | . | TRBV6-1 | . | TRBJ1-5
CATSTSSWNTEAFF | TGTGCCACCTCCACAAGTTCTTGGAACACTGAAGCTTTCTTT | . | TRBV6-1 | . | TRBJ1-1
CASSVDASGDTQYF | TGTGCCAGCAGCGTAGATGCTAGCGGTGATACGCAGTATTTT | . | TRBV9 | TRBD2 | TRBJ2-3
CASSPGGLNEKLFF | TGTGCCAGCAGTCCAGGGGGCTTGAATGAAAAACTGTTTTTT | once | TRBV5-4 | TRBD1 | TRBJ1-4
CASSTGQGVGNTIYF | TGTGCCAGCAGCACGGGACAGGGGGTAGGAAACACCATATATTTT | . | TRBV7-2 | TRBD1 | TRBJ1-3
CASSLAGLSANTGELFF | TGTGCCAGCAGCTTAGCGGGCCTCTCCGCGAACACCGGGGAGCTGTTTTTT | . | TRBV7-7 | . | TRBJ2-2
CASSGAERGSPQHF | TGTGCCAGCAGTGGGGCCGAAAGGGGTAGCCCCCAGCATTTT | . | TRBV28 | . | TRBJ1-5
CASSFKTGGLEQYF | TGTGCCAGCAGCTTCAAGACAGGGGGCCTCGAGCAGTACTTC | . | TRBV5-4 | TRBD1 | TRBJ2-7
CASFSSGEPYEQYF | TGTGCCAGCTTCAGTAGTGGGGAGCCCTACGAGCAGTACTTC | once | TRBV7-9 | . | TRBJ2-7
CASSDGTGESSYEQYF | TGTGCCAGCAGCGATGGGACAGGAGAGAGCTCCTACGAGCAGTACTTC | . | TRBV7-9 | TRBD1 | TRBJ2-7
CASSLATGLTTDTQYF | TGCGCCAGCAGCTTGGCCACTGGACTGACTACAGATACGCAGTATTTT | . | TRBV5-1 | . | TRBJ2-3
CAISEIQRGTQETQYF | TGTGCCATCAGTGAGATCCAGCGGGGGACCCAAGAGACCCAGTACTTC | . | TRBV10-3 | TRBD2 | TRBJ2-5
CASSVALLTGELFF | TGTGCCAGCAGCGTGGCACTACTCACCGGGGAGCTGTTTTTT | . | TRBV9 | . | TRBJ2-2
CASSPNLVAGGYEQYF | TGTGCCAGTAGTCCAAACCTGGTAGCGGGAGGCTACGAGCAGTACTTC | . | TRBV19 | TRBD2 | TRBJ2-7
CASSQEGQGGEQYF | TGCGCCAGCAGCCAAGAGGGACAGGGGGGCGAGCAGTACTTC | . | TRBV4-3 | TRBD1 | TRBJ2-7
CASSLDPSGSPEQYF | TGTGCCAGCAGCTTAGATCCTAGCGGGAGCCCCGAGCAGTACTTC | . | TRBV7-2 | TRBD2 | TRBJ2-7
CAWSAKVGQGVNYEQYF | TGTGCCTGGAGTGCCAAAGTTGGACAGGGCGTAAACTACGAGCAGTACTTC | . | TRBV30 | TRBD1 | TRBJ2-7
CASSLEHRGDYEQYF | TGTGCCAGCAGCTTAGAACACAGGGGCGACTACGAGCAGTACTTC | . | TRBV7-2 | TRBD1 | TRBJ2-7
CAWRRLAYNSPLHF | TGTGCCTGGAGAAGACTGGCTTATAATTCACCCCTCCACTTT | . | TRBV30 | . | TRBJ1-6
CASSLDLSSYEQYF | TGCGCCAGCAGCTTGGATCTCAGCTCCTACGAGCAGTACTTC | . | TRBV5-1 | . | TRBJ2-7
CASSVDRDRGREPQHF | TGTGCCAGCAGTGTAGACCGGGACAGGGGGCGGGAGCCCCAGCATTTT | once | TRBV6-1 | TRBD1 | TRBJ1-5
CASSPLSSSYEQYF | TGTGCCAGCTCACCTCTGTCGAGCTCCTACGAGCAGTACTTC | . | TRBV18 | . | TRBJ2-7